The clone carrying this TCR beta chain appeared many times. Its specificity is unknown. This sample stems from a study of regulatory T cells in long-lasting Graves disease. About the study: Less than 3 months of antithyroid drugs had been taken by newly diagnosed Graves' patients.

Losses at the gene ends were 0 bases for V and 7 bases for J; bases not matched to a gene: 10. In germline, CDR1 is ENHRY, CDR2 SYGVKD. This CDR3 region has 19 residues. Study outcomes and limitations: Persistent disease was characterized by preferential usage of TRBV28, TRBJ1-2 and TRBJ2-5.

The TCR beta library used iRepertoire HTBI primers with Arm-PCR amplification of CDR3. Authors' analysis steps: Identified across the samples were 55 to 75 TRBV segments and 13 to 15 TRBJ segments. TCRdb ran MiXCR on the multiplex PCR reads and lists one entry per CDR3 protein. Here the V and J calls rest on TCRdb's processing, not on the authors' analysis. This table holds about 620,000 distinct CDR3 sequences, approximately 15% found once. Time point meaning: newly diagnosed GD, antithyroid drugs for less than 3 months. The authors made the TCR library using RNA they extracted from PBMCs. These records were also assigned to another study, of T cells in Graves' hyperthyroidism and ophthalmopathy.

The sample was peripheral blood mononuclear cells (PBMCs), taken at new diagnosis, from a patient treated with antithyroid drugs. The chain carries TRBV10-3 and TRBJ2-1, with 15 bases aligning to TRBD2. This sequence originates from a woman aged 25 to 39 with Graves disease. This CDR3 reads CAISESITGTSGRWNEQFF. CDR3 coding DNA: TGTGCCATCAGTGAGTCGATAACCGGGACTAGCGGGAGGTGGAATGAGCAGTTCTTC.